This entry concerns a single T cell receptor beta chain. Every patient relapsed after autologous stem cell transplantation, and brentuximab vedotin exposure varied. This sample was included in a study of PD-1 blockade in classical Hodgkin lymphoma. Libraries were prepared by immunoSEQ multiplex PCR; TCRdb keeps only in-frame clonotypes and omits some of them. This sample has some 12,000 clones, with approximately 77% found just once. The sequence came from a human donor with classical Hodgkin lymphoma. Sequenced material: peripheral blood mononuclear cells (PBMCs), taken at baseline.

The CDR3 DNA reads as TGTGCCAGCAGCTTGGACACTCACTCCTACAATGAGCAGTTCTTC. This encodes CASSLDTHSYNEQFF. This chain connects TRBV5-4 to TRBJ2-1; no clear D. The CDR3 loop spans 15 amino acids. Trimming pared 0 bases from V and 0 bases from J, leaving 7 bases between. Germline V gene data show CDR1 as SGHNT and CDR2 as YYREEE (reference sequence).